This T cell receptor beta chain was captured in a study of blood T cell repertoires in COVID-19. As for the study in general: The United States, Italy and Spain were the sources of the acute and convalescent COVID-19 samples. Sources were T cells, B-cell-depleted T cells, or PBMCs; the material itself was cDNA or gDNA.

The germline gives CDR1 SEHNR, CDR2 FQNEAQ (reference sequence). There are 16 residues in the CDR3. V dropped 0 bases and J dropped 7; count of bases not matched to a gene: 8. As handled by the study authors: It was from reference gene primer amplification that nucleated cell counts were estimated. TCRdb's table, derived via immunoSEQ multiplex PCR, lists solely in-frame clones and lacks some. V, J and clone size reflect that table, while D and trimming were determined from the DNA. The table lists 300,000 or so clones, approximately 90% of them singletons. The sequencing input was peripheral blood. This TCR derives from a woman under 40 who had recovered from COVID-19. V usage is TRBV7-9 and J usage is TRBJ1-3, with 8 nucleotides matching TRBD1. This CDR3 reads CASSLAIGTGRNTIYF. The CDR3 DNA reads TGTGCCAGCAGCTTAGCGATCGGGACAGGTCGGAACACCATATATTTT.